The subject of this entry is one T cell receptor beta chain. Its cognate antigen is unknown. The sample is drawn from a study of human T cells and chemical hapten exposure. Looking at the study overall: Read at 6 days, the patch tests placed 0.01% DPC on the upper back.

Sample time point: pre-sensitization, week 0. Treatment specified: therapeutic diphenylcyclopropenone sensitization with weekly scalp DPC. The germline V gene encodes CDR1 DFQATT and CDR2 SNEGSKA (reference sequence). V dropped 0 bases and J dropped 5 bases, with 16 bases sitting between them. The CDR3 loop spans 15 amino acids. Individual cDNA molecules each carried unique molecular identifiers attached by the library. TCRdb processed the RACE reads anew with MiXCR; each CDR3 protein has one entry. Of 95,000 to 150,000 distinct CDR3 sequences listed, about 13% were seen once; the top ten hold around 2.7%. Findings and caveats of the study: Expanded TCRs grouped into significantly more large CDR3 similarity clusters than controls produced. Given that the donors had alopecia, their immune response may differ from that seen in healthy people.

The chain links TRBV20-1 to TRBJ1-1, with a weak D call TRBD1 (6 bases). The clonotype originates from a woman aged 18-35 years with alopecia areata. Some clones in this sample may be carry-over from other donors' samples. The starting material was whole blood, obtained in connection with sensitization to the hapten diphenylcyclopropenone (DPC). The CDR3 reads CSARDLGGWETEAFF. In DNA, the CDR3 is TGCAGTGCTAGAGATCTAGGGGGTTGGGAAACTGAAGCTTTCTTT.